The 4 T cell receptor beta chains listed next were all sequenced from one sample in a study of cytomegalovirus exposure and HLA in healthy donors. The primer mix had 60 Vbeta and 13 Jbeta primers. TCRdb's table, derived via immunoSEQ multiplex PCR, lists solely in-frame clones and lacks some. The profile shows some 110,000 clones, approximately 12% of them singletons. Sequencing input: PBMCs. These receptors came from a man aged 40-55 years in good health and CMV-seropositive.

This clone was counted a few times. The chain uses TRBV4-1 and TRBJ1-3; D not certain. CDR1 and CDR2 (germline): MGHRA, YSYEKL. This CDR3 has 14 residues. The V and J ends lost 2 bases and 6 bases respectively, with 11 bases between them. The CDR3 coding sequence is TGCGCCAGCAGCCAACCAGGATCAATAAACACCATATATTTT. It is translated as CASSQPGSINTIYF.

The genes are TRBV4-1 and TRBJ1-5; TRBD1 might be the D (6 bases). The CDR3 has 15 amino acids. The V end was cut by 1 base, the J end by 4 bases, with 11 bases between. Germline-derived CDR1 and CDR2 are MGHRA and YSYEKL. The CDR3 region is CASSQVETGNQPQHF. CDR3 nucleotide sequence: TGCGCCAGCAGCCAAGTTGAGACAGGAAATCAGCCCCAGCATTTT.

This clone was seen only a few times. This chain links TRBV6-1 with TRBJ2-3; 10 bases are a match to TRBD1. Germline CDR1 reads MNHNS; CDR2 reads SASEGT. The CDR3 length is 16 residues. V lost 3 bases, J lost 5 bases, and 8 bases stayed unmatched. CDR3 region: CASSEWTGGNGDTQYF. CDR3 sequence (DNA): TGTGCCAGCAGTGAGTGGACAGGGGGTAATGGAGATACGCAGTATTTT.

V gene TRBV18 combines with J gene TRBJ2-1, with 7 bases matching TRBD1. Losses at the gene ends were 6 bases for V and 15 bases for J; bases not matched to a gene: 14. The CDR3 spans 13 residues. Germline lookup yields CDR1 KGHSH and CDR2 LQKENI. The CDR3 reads CASSPTGPAGGFF. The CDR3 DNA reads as TGTGCCAGCTCGCCGACAGGGCCCGCGGGTGGGTTCTTC.